Listed below are T cell receptor beta chains from one sample, sequenced in a study of blood T cell repertoires in COVID-19. The assay was immunoSEQ multiplex PCR, and TCRdb's table has in-frame clones only and misses some. The sample lists about 280,000 clones; about 90% were seen once. The sequencing input was PBMCs or T cells enriched from blood (not recorded which). These receptors were obtained from a woman under 40 with acute COVID-19. Both conserved end residues are part of each CDR3. A D gene is named only where the DNA matches it firmly. Size values are once, few and many counts, or a class for expanded clones, and some rows have none.

j_gene | v_gene | abundance | d_gene | CDR3aa | CDR3nt
TRBJ1-2 | TRBV3-1/TRBV3-2 | . | . | CASRTQVGGYTF | TGTGCCAGCAGAACCCAGGTGGGCGGCTACACCTTC
TRBJ2-1 | TRBV16 | once | TRBD2 | CASSQSGLAATYNEQFF | TGTGCCAGCAGCCAATCTGGGCTAGCGGCCACCTACAATGAGCAGTTCTTC
TRBJ2-7 | TRBV7-9 | . | TRBD2 | CASSLALAGTYEQYF | TGTGCCAGCAGCTTAGCCCTAGCGGGAACCTACGAGCAGTACTTC
TRBJ2-7 | TRBV6-2/TRBV6-3 | . | TRBD2 | CASSYYGGGLAGLPYEQYF | TGTGCCAGCAGTTACTACGGTGGAGGACTAGCGGGACTTCCCTACGAGCAGTACTTC
TRBJ2-1 | TRBV2 | . | TRBD2 | CASRGLARGIYNEQFF | TGTGCCAGCAGAGGACTAGCGAGGGGGATTTACAATGAGCAGTTCTTC
TRBJ2-5 | TRBV19 | . | . | CASSIPGDGAKTQYF | TGTGCCAGTAGTATACCGGGGGACGGAGCGAAGACCCAGTACTTC
TRBJ2-6 | TRBV11-2 | . | . | CASSHTGGGRPSGANVLTF | TGTGCCAGCAGCCATACCGGTGGGGGCCGGCCCTCTGGGGCCAACGTCCTGACTTTC
TRBJ2-5 | TRBV7-6 | . | TRBD2 | CASSSTLAVQETQYF | TGTGCCAGCAGCTCAACCCTAGCGGTACAAGAGACCCAGTACTTC
TRBJ2-7 | TRBV5-6 | . | TRBD1 | CASSFRYRGNEQYF | TGTGCCAGCAGCTTCCGCTACAGGGGCAACGAGCAGTACTTC
TRBJ2-7 | TRBV7-8 | . | TRBD2 | CASSLVVGGQYEQYF | TGTGCCAGCAGCTTGGTTGTGGGAGGGCAGTACGAGCAGTACTTC
TRBJ2-1 | TRBV29-1 | once | . | CSVELARDEQFF | TGCAGCGTTGAACTAGCGAGGGATGAGCAGTTCTTC
TRBJ2-7 | TRBV4-1 | . | . | CASSQDEGTYEQYF | TGCGCCAGCAGCCAAGATGAGGGAACCTACGAGCAGTACTTC
TRBJ1-4 | TRBV7-2 | . | . | CASSPDRTNEKLFF | TGTGCCAGCAGCCCCGACAGGACTAATGAAAAACTGTTTTTT
TRBJ2-7 | TRBV27 | . | TRBD1 | CASSFGQGQYEQYF | TGTGCCAGCAGTTTCGGACAGGGCCAATACGAGCAGTACTTC